Sequencing of this T cell receptor (beta chain) was carried out in a study of identical twins. With template switching, a universal primer site was added, and the cDNA carried unique molecular identifiers. TCRdb re-called the 5' RACE reads with MiXCR, one entry per CDR3 protein. The data hold some 900,000 distinct CDR3 sequences, with 9% to 15% observed a single time. This CDR3 spans 15 amino acids. In germline, CDR1 is DFQATT, CDR2 SNEGSKA (reference sequence). Trimming removed 1 base from V and 2 bases from J; junction bases left unmatched: 2. Separately, the same data were catalogued under a study of yellow fever vaccine responses in identical twins.

The rearrangement links TRBV20-1 to TRBJ2-1, with 10 nucleotides matching TRBD2. This clonotype was obtained from a woman in her late teens or twenties in good health. Sequences were obtained from PBMCs. This chain's CDR3 is CSARGTSGTYNEQFF. For the CDR3, the DNA is TGCAGTGCTAGAGGGACTAGCGGCACCTACAATGAGCAGTTCTTC.